Sequencing of this T cell receptor (beta chain) was carried out in a study of cytomegalovirus exposure and HLA in healthy donors. The CDR3 is 13 amino acids. Germline assignment: CDR1 SGHRS and CDR2 YFSETQ. V was clipped by 3 bases and J by 10 bases, with 14 bases between them. In the case of this clone: Its specificity is not known.

Study-level results: Common viral pathogens seemed, in a later analysis, to connect with several of the most significant clusters.

PCR amplification relied on 60 Vbeta primers (plus 13 Jbeta primers). The method was immunoSEQ multiplex PCR; TCRdb's version includes in-frame clones alone and lacks a portion of them. The data contain about 150,000 clones, over 60% of them singletons. The sequence was obtained from a woman between 40 and 50 years old in good health and CMV-seronegative. The chain recombines TRBV5-1 with TRBJ2-1, with TRBD2 as a possible D gene (6 bases). What was sequenced was PBMCs. CDR3 region: CASSWGEVGEQFF. In DNA form, the CDR3 reads TGCGCCAGCAGCTGGGGGGAGGTGGGCGAGCAGTTCTTC.